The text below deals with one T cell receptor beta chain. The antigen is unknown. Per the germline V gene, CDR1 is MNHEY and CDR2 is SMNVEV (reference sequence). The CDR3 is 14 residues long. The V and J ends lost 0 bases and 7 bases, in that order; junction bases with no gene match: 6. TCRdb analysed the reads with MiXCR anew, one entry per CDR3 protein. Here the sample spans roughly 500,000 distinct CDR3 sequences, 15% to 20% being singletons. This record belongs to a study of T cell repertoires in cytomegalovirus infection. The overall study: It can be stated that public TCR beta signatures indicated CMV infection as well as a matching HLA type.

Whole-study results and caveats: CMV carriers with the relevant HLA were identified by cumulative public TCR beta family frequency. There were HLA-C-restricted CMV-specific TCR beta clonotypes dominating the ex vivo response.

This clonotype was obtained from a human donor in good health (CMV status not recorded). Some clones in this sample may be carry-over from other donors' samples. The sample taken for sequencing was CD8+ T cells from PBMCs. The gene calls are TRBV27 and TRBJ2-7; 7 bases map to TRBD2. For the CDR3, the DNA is TGTGCCAGCAGTTTATCGGGGGGGGGGGTTGAGCAGTACTTC. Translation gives CASSLSGGGVEQYF.